Listed below are T cell receptor beta chains from one sample, sequenced in a study of T cell repertoires in cytomegalovirus infection. TCRdb ran MiXCR on the reads and lists one entry per CDR3 protein. The sample lists roughly 230,000 distinct CDR3 sequences, approximately 15% occurring once. Sequencing was performed on CD8+ T cells from PBMCs. These receptors originate from a human donor in good health (CMV status not recorded). Some clones in this sample may be carry-over from other donors' samples. CDR3s include the opening cysteine and the closing phenylalanine or tryptophan. The D gene is left open where the match is weak. Clone sizes are given selectively: once, few, many, or a class where the clone is expanded.

j_call	d_call	clone_size	v_call	cdr3_nt	cdr3_aa
TRBJ1-5	.	few	TRBV5-3	TGTGTCTTGGGGGCGGATCAGCCCCAGCATTTT	CVLGADQPQHF
TRBJ2-3	.	few	TRBV6-1	TGTGCCAGCAGTGGGTCGATGGCAGATACGCAGTATTTT	CASSGSMADTQYF
TRBJ1-2	.	.	TRBV5-1	TGCGCCAGCAGCTTTGAGGGGATTCGGTATGGCTACACCTTC	CASSFEGIRYGYTF
TRBJ2-3	.	.	TRBV4-1	TGCGCCAGCAGCCAAGGAGATGGCGGGGCCGCAGATACGCAGTATTTT	CASSQGDGGAADTQYF
TRBJ1-2	.	few	TRBV20-1	TGCAGTGCTAGAGCCCGGACAGCTAACTATGGCTACACCTTC	CSARARTANYGYTF
TRBJ2-2	.	few	TRBV5-4	TGTGCCAGCAGCTCCGGGAGCGAGGGATTGACCGGGGAGCTGTTTTTT	CASSSGSEGLTGELFF
TRBJ2-3	.	many	TRBV7-8	TGTGCCAGCAGCTTAAACCCAGCAACCACAGATACGCAGTATTTT	CASSLNPATTDTQYF
TRBJ2-7	.	many	TRBV7-6	TGTGCCAGCAGCTTAGGTCCAGACTACGAGCAGTACTTC	CASSLGPDYEQYF
TRBJ2-5	.	few	TRBV12-3/TRBV12-4	TGTGCCAGCAGACACTCGGAGACCCAGTACTTC	CASRHSETQYF
TRBJ2-1	.	.	TRBV12-3/TRBV12-4	TGTGCCAGCAGTTTAGAAGGGGGGCTGTACAATGAGCAGTTCTTC	CASSLEGGLYNEQFF
TRBJ2-6	.	.	TRBV29-1	TGCAGCGTTGAAGATGCCCCGCGCGGACAGAGGCGAGGAGGGGCCAACGTCCTGACTTTC	CSVEDAPRGQRRGGANVLTF
TRBJ1-3	.	many	TRBV7-9	TGTGCCAGCAGCCGGACAGAAGGAAACACCATATATTTT	CASSRTEGNTIYF
TRBJ2-1	.	many	TRBV7-3	TGTGCCAGCAGCTTATCCTCGAACGGCTACAATGAGCAGTTCTTC	CASSLSSNGYNEQFF
TRBJ1-1	.	few	TRBV12-3/TRBV12-4	TGTGCCAGCAGTCATGGGTTTGAAGCTTTCTTT	CASSHGFEAFF
TRBJ2-7	TRBD1	.	TRBV7-2	TGTGCCAGCAGCTTAGGATCTGGGACAGGGTTAGGTCCCTACGAGCAGTACTTC	CASSLGSGTGLGPYEQYF
TRBJ2-1	.	few	TRBV12-3/TRBV12-4	TGTGCCAGCAGTTTAGGGAATCTACCCCTAAACAATGAGCAGTTCTTC	CASSLGNLPLNNEQFF
TRBJ2-3	TRBD2	many	TRBV5-8	TGTGCCAGCCCCCTGCGGGGGGGCCGATTGGGTACGCAGTATTTT	CASPLRGGRLGTQYF
TRBJ1-1	.	many	TRBV7-8	TGTGCCAGCAGCTTATGGGGGGGGAACACTGAAGCTTTCTTT	CASSLWGGNTEAFF
TRBJ2-5	TRBD1	.	TRBV10-3	TGTGCCATCAAGACAGGGGACCAAGAGACCCAGTACTTC	CAIKTGDQETQYF
TRBJ2-3	TRBD2	few	TRBV14	TGTGCCAGCAGCCCGATCGGACTAGCGGGGGGGCGCACGATCACAGATACGCAGTATTTT	CASSPIGLAGGRTITDTQYF
TRBJ2-3	.	.	TRBV6-2/TRBV6-3	TGTGCCAGCAGTTCTCGAGACGCAGATACGCAGTATTTT	CASSSRDADTQYF
TRBJ2-1	.	few	TRBV7-9	TGTGCCAGCAGCTGGCAGGGTTCGACGGGCAATGAGCAGTTCTTC	CASSWQGSTGNEQFF
TRBJ1-1	.	.	TRBV4-1	TGCGCCAGCAGCCGATTTGGGGACTCGAACACTGAAGCTTTCTTT	CASSRFGDSNTEAFF
TRBJ2-7	.	many	TRBV12-3/TRBV12-4	TGTGCCAGCAGTCCGCTAGGCCGGGCCTACGAGCAGTACTTC	CASSPLGRAYEQYF
TRBJ2-7	.	.	TRBV9	TGTGCCAGCAGTGCTTACCCCGACGGGGCGTACGAGCAGTACTTC	CASSAYPDGAYEQYF
TRBJ1-1	TRBD1	many	TRBV7-8	TGTGCCAGCAGCTCCACCGGGACAGGGGCTCTGAACACTGAAGCTTTCTTT	CASSSTGTGALNTEAFF
TRBJ2-2	TRBD2	few	TRBV7-6	TGTGCCAGCAGCTCCCGACTAGCGGGGGGCCGGGACACCGGGGAGCTGTTTTTT	CASSSRLAGGRDTGELFF
TRBJ1-1	.	many	TRBV7-6	TGTGCCAGCAGTCCGGTGGAACAGGGATTAGGGATGAACACTGAAGCTTTCTTT	CASSPVEQGLGMNTEAFF
TRBJ2-7	TRBD1	.	TRBV25-1	TGTGCCAGCAGTGAAAGGGGACAGGGGGCCTACGAGCAGTACTTC	CASSERGQGAYEQYF
TRBJ2-5	TRBD1	few	TRBV12-3/TRBV12-4	TGTGCCAGCAGTTCACCTTGGGGACAGGGTAGGGAGACCCAGTACTTC	CASSSPWGQGRETQYF
TRBJ2-1	.	.	TRBV4-3	TGCGCCAGCAGCCAGGGAGGGGGTGACTACAATGAGCAGTTCTTC	CASSQGGGDYNEQFF
TRBJ2-5	TRBD2	many	TRBV25-1	TGTGCCAGCAGTGAAATGCTACTAGCGGGGGCCGATCAAGAGACCCAGTACTTC	CASSEMLLAGADQETQYF
TRBJ1-1	.	.	TRBV29-1	TGCAGCGTCGAGACCGGGACACAGAACACTGAAGCTTTCTTT	CSVETGTQNTEAFF
TRBJ2-1	TRBD1	few	TRBV5-6	TGTGCCAGCAGCTTGAATGGGCAGGGGGCTGGATACAATGAGCAGTTCTTC	CASSLNGQGAGYNEQFF
TRBJ2-6	.	.	TRBV29-1	TGCAGCGCCCTGACCAGGGCTGGGGCCAACGTCCTGACTTTC	CSALTRAGANVLTF
TRBJ2-1	.	.	TRBV12-3/TRBV12-4	TGTGCCAGCAGTTTAGAGGGGGGTGGGAACAATGAGCAGTTCTTC	CASSLEGGGNNEQFF
TRBJ2-7	TRBD2	many	TRBV12-3/TRBV12-4	TGTGCCAGCAGTTTGAGCGGGGCCAGCTACGAGCAGTACTTC	CASSLSGASYEQYF
TRBJ2-5	TRBD2	few	TRBV20-1	TGCAGTGCTAGAGATCTACCGGGACTAAGGGAGACCCAGTACTTC	CSARDLPGLRETQYF
TRBJ2-3	.	.	TRBV27	TGTGCCAGCAGTAGCCGGGTGAGGATCACAGATACGCAGTATTTT	CASSSRVRITDTQYF
TRBJ2-7	TRBD1	few	TRBV7-9	TGTGCCAGCAGCCCCGAGCGGGACAGGGGCCCGAGTGAGCAGTACTTC	CASSPERDRGPSEQYF
TRBJ2-7	.	many	TRBV15	TGTGCCACCGGGCTAGGAGGGGCTTGGGAGCAGTACTTC	CATGLGGAWEQYF
TRBJ2-1	TRBD2	many	TRBV7-6	TGTGCCAGCAGCTTAGCCGGGACTAGCGTAAATGAGCAGTTCTTC	CASSLAGTSVNEQFF
TRBJ1-2	.	.	TRBV4-1	TGCGCCAGCAGCCAAGAACTGCGGGAGGAGGGCTACACCTTC	CASSQELREEGYTF
TRBJ1-1	TRBD1	many	TRBV20-1	TGCAGTGCGAGGGACAGGGAAACTGAAGCTTTCTTT	CSARDRETEAFF
TRBJ2-7	.	many	TRBV11-2	TGTGCCAGCAGCCTAACGGGGTACTCCTACGAGCAGTACTTC	CASSLTGYSYEQYF
TRBJ1-1	.	few	TRBV7-9	TGTGCCAGCAGCTTAGCAGCGCTGAACGGGGGAGCTTTCTTT	CASSLAALNGGAFF